Detailed here is one TCR beta chain. Its antigen is not identified. Germline is not matched at one junction end, which may reflect a read error. As the method for making TCR beta libraries, quantitative 5'-RACE with molecular barcodes was used. TCRdb re-called the 5' RACE reads with MiXCR, one entry per CDR3 protein. This sample has some 800,000 distinct CDR3 sequences; approximately 10% occur once, and the top ten carry 0.51%. The data were obtained in a study of CD8 T cells in ankylosing spondylitis. General observations from the study: One TCR beta motif, made up of about 8 highly homologous variants, appeared characteristic of ankylosing spondylitis blood. The disease-linked clones had a CD8+ phenotype and low blood frequencies. Reportedly, significant enrichment of disease-linked clones occurred in matched ankylosing spondylitis synovial fluid.

From germline, CDR1 is SQVTM and CDR2 ANQGSEA. There are 15 residues in the CDR3. The origin of this receptor is a male donor with ankylosing spondylitis. The sample comprised blood, either unsorted or a sorted T cell fraction (not recorded which). The V and J genes are TRBV29-1 and TRBJ2-1, with 10 bases fitting TRBD2. The CDR3 DNA is TGCAGCGTTGAGCTAGCGGGAGCCCCCTACGATGAGCAGTTCTTC. Encoded protein: CSVELAGAPYDEQFF.